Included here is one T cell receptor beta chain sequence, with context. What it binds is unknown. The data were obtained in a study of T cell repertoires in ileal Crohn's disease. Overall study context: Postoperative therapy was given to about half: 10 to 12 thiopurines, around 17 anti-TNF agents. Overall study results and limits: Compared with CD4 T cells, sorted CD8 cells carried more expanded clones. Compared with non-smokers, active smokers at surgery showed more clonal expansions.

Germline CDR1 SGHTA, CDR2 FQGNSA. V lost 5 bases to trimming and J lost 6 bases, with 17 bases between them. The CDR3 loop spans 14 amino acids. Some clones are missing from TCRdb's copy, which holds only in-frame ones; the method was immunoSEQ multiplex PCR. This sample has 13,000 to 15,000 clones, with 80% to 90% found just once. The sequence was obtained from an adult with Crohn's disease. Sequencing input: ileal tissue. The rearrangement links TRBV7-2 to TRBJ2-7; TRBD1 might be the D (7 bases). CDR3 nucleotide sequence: TGTGCCAGCAGCGTAGGCACCCAGGGGGGCGAGCAGTACTTC. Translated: CASSVGTQGGEQYF.